This T cell receptor beta chain was captured in a study of T cell repertoires in cytomegalovirus infection. Across the whole study: Based on public TCR beta signatures, there were indications of CMV infection and of a matching HLA type.

On this clonotype itself: Its antigen is unidentified. One end of the junction varies from germline; a read error may be responsible.

TCRdb redid the calling of the reads with MiXCR, one entry per CDR3 protein. The sample carries about 140,000 distinct CDR3 sequences, about 6.1% recorded once. This CDR3 has 9 residues. Germline CDR1 and CDR2: SQVTM and ANQGSEA. Overall study results and limits: Pooled public TCR beta family frequency picked out CMV carriers with the relevant HLA.

Sequenced sample: PBMCs. The source is a human donor in good health (CMV status not recorded). Some clones in this sample may be carry-over from other donors' samples. V usage is TRBV29-1 and J usage is TRBJ2-1; the D call may be TRBD1 or TRBD2 (5 bases each). DNA of the CDR3: TGCAGCGTTGAACAGGGACCGCTCTTC. It codes for CSVEQGPLF.